This T cell receptor beta chain was recorded in a study of blood T cell repertoires in COVID-19. In the original analysis: Reference gene primer amplification gave estimated nucleated cell counts. TCRdb's copy holds only in-frame clones and misses some; the assay was immunoSEQ multiplex PCR. V and J calls and clone size are copied from that table; D and trimming were computed from the DNA. The repertoire holds about 270,000 clones, with 80% to 90% as singletons. The sequence was collected from a woman between 25 and 40 years old with acute COVID-19. The sample comprised PBMCs or T cells enriched from blood (not recorded which).

In DNA, the CDR3 is TGTGCCACCAGTGATTTGAGCCTTGACAATGAGCAGTTCTTC. Residues: CATSDLSLDNEQFF. This rearrangement joins TRBV24-1 to TRBJ2-1, with no clear D. Looked up from germline, CDR1 is KGHDR and CDR2 is SFDVKD. CDR3 size: 14 residues. Trimming pared 0 bases from V and 5 bases from J, leaving 7 bases between.